The source of this TCR beta chain is a study of blood T cell repertoires in COVID-19. Overall study context: COVID-19 samples from acute and convalescent phases originated in the United States, Italy and Spain. PBMCs, B-cell-depleted T cells, or T cells provided the cDNA or gDNA that made up the material.

Authors' analysis steps: Cell counts per sample came from amplifying reference gene primers. The assay was immunoSEQ multiplex PCR, and TCRdb's table has in-frame clones only and misses some. The DNA gave D and trimming, while V, J and clone size come from that table. The profile covers about 140,000 clones, with approximately 85% appearing a single time and about 2.5% taken by the ten largest. The trim removed 2 bases at V and 5 bases at J, leaving 14 bases unmatched. Germline V gene sequence: CDR1 LGHNA, CDR2 YNFKEQ. CDR3 length equals 18 residues. This TCR was recovered from a human donor with acute or convalescent COVID-19. The donor label of this sample is uncertain. Sample: peripheral blood. V gene TRBV4-2 combines with J gene TRBJ2-1, with 8 bases that match TRBD2. The CDR3 DNA reads TGTGCCAGCAGCCAACAAGGGCCGCTAGCGGGCGGGCACAATGAGCAGTTCTTC. Translation gives CASSQQGPLAGGHNEQFF.